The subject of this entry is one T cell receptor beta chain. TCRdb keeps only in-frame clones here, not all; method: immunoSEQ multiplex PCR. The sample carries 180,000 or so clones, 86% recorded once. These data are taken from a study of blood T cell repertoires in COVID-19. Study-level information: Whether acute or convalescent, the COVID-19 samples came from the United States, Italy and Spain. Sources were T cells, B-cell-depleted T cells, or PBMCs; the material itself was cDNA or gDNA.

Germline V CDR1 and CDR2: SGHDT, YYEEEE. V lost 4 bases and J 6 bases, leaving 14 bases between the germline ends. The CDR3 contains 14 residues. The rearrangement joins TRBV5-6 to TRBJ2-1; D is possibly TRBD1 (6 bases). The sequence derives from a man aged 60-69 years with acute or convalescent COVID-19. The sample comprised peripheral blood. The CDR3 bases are TGTGCCAGCAGCCCAGATAGGACAGTCAATGAGCAGTTCTTC. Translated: CASSPDRTVNEQFF.